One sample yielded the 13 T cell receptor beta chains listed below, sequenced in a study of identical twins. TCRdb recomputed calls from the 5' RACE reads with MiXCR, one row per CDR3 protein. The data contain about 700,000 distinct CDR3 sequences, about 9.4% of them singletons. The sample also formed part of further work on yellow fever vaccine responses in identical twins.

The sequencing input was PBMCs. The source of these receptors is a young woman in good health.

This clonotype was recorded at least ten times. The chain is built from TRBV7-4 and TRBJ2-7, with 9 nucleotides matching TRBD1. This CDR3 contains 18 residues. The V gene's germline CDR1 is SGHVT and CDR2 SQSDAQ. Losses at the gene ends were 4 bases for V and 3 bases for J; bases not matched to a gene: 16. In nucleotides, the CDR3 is TGTGCCAGCAGCTACCGGGACAGGGCTCTAGATTACATCTACGAGCAGTACTTC. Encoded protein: CASSYRDRALDYIYEQYF.

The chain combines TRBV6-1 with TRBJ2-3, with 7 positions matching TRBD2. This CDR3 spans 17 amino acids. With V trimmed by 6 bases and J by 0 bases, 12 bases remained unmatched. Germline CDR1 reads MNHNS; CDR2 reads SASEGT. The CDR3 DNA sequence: TGTGCCAGCAGGATGAATTTAGCGGGCGTTAGCACAGATACGCAGTATTTT. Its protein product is CASRMNLAGVSTDTQYF.

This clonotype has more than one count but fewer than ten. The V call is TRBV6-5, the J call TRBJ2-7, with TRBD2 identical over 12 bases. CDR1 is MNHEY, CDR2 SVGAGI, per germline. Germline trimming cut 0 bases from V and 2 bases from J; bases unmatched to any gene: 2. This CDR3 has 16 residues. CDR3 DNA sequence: TGTGCCAGCAGTTACTCAACTAGCGGGGGGACCTACGAGCAGTACTTC. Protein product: CASSYSTSGGTYEQYF.

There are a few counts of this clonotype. The CDR3 bases are TGTGCCAGCAGCTTGACGACTAGCGGGAGTTACAATGAGCAGTTCTTC. Translating it yields CASSLTTSGSYNEQFF. V is TRBV5-6 and J is TRBJ2-1; 12 bases match TRBD2. Per germline, CDR1 SGHDT and CDR2 YYEEEE. V was pared by 1 base and J by 4 bases, with 3 bases of the junction left unmatched. This CDR3 is 16 amino acids long.

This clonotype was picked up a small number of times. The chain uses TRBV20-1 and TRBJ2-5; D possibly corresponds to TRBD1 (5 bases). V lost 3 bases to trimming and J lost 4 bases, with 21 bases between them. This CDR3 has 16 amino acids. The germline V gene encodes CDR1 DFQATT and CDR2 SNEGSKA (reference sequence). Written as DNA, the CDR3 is TGCAGTGCTAGCAGGACATCACGAGATTCAAGAGAGACCCAGTACTTC. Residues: CSASRTSRDSRETQYF.

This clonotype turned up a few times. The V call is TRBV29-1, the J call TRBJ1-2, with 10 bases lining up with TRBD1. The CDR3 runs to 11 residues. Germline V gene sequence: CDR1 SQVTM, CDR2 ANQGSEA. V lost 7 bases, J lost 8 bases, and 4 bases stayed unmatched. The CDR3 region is CSGQGAGGYTF. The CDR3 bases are TGCAGCGGACAGGGGGCGGGGGGCTACACCTTC.

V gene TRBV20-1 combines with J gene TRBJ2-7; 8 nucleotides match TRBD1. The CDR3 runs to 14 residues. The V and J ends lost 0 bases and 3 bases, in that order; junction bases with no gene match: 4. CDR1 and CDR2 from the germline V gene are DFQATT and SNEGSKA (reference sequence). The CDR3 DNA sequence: TGCAGTGCTAGAGACCGGACAGGGCACTACGAGCAGTACTTC. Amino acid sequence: CSARDRTGHYEQYF.

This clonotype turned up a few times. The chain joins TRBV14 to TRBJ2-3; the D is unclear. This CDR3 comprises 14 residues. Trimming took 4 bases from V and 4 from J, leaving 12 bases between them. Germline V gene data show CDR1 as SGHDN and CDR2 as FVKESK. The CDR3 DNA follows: TGTGCCAGCAGCCGGGCTTTAGGACCAGATACGCAGTATTTT. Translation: CASSRALGPDTQYF.

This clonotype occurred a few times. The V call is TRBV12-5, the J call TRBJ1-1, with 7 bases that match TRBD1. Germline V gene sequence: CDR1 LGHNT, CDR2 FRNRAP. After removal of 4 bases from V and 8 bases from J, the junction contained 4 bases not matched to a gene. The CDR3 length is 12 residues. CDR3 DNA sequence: TGTGCTAGTGGTTCGACAGGGACAGAAGCTTTCTTT. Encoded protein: CASGSTGTEAFF.

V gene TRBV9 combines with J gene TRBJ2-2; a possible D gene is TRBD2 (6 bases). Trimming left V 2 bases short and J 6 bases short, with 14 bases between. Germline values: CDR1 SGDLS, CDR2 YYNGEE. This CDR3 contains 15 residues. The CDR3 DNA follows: TGTGCCAGCAGCGTCGGACCGGAGGGGCCCGGGGAGCTGTTTTTT. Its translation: CASSVGPEGPGELFF.

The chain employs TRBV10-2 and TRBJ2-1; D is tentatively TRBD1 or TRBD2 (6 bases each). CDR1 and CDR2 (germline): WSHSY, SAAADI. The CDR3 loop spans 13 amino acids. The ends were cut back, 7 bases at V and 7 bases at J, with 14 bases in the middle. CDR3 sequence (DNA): TGCGCCAGCATGTCGGGGGCTCAAAATGAGCAGTTCTTC. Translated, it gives CASMSGAQNEQFF.

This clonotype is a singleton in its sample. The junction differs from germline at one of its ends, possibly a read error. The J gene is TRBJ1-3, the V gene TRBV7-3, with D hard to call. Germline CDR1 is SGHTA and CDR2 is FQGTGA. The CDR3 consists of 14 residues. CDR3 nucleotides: TGTGCCAGCAGCACCTCGGCAGATGGAAACACTATATATTTT. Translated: CASSTSADGNTIYF.

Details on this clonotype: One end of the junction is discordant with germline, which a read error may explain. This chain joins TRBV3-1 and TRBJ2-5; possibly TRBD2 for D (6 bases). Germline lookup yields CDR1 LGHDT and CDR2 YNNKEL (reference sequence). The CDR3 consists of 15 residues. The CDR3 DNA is TGTGCCTGCAGAGGGACTCCCCCGGAGAAAGAGACCCAGTACTTC. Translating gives CACRGTPPEKETQYF.